The 22 T cell receptor beta chains listed next were all sequenced from one sample in a study of T cell responses to AZD1222 COVID-19 vaccine. Clones were read by immunoSEQ multiplex PCR, and TCRdb kept only the in-frame ones, dropping some. In the table there are 75,000 to 85,000 clones, roughly 90% of which are singletons. The input for sequencing was peripheral blood, taken on day 0 of AZD1222 vaccination. These receptors all stem from an adult in good health.

The chain carries TRBV3-1 (or the pseudogene TRBV3-2) and TRBJ2-7, with a weak D call TRBD2 (6 bases). Between the trimmed V and J ends, which lost 1 base and 5 bases, there was a span of 12 bases. Germline V CDR1 and CDR2: LGHDT, YNNKEL (reference sequence). This CDR3 spans 14 amino acids. The CDR3 protein is CASSQVAGRHEQYF. The CDR3 DNA is TGTGCCAGCAGCCAAGTTGCGGGGCGGCACGAGCAGTACTTC.

V and J are TRBV4-3 and TRBJ2-7; D gene ambiguous. Looked up from germline, CDR1 is LGHNA and CDR2 is YSLEER. V lost 0 bases and J lost 0, with 9 bases in between. The CDR3 runs 15 residues. This chain's CDR3 is CASSQESGLSYEQYF. For the CDR3, the DNA is TGCGCCAGCAGCCAAGAGTCCGGGCTCTCCTACGAGCAGTACTTC.

The CDR3 reads CASSDSSGDGFYGYTF. Here the CDR3 DNA reads TGTGCCAGCAGTGACTCGAGTGGCGATGGGTTCTATGGCTACACCTTC. The rearrangement joins TRBV6-4 to TRBJ1-2; D is undetermined. This CDR3 comprises 16 residues. Trimming cost V 0 bases and J 4 bases, with 15 bases left between them. CDR1 MRHNA and CDR2 SNTAGT come from the germline V gene.

This chain uses TRBV28 with TRBJ1-2, with 7 bases fitting TRBD1. The CDR3 consists of 17 residues. Looked up from germline, CDR1 is MDHEN and CDR2 is SYDVKM. V dropped 6 bases and J dropped 3; count of bases not matched to a gene: 16. This CDR3 is CASRTSSGTAVDYGYTF. In nucleotides, the CDR3 is TGTGCCAGCAGGACATCTTCCGGGACAGCCGTTGACTATGGCTACACCTTC.

The CDR3 nucleotides read TGTGCCAGCAGCCCCGACAGGGTGGATGGCTACACCTTC. Translation: CASSPDRVDGYTF. The V and J genes are TRBV12-3 or TRBV12-4 and TRBJ1-2, with TRBD1 matching 7 bases. This CDR3 spans 13 amino acids. The V gene end was trimmed by 6 bases and the J gene end by 6 bases; junction bases not matched to a gene: 7.

The V call is TRBV7-2, the J call TRBJ2-7; no reliable D call. In germline, CDR1 is SGHTA, CDR2 FQGNSA. The V and J ends lost 5 bases and 7 bases respectively, with 9 bases between them. This CDR3 is 11 amino acids long. The DNA for the CDR3 is TGTGCCAGCAGCCAACTCAGGGAGCAGTACTTC. Translated: CASSQLREQYF.

The chain combines TRBV23-1 with TRBJ1-2; D gene unclear. TRBV23-1 counts as an open reading frame of uncertain function. Deletions cut 10 bases from V and 4 bases from J, with 22 bases between. The CDR3 spans 15 residues. CDR3 DNA sequence: TGCGCCACCCCCGGTCCCTGGCGTCTTCCCTATGGCTACACCTTC. Translating it yields CATPGPWRLPYGYTF.

The chain combines TRBV18 with TRBJ2-5; 8 bases line up with TRBD1. The length of the CDR3 is 16 residues. The V gene's germline CDR1 is KGHSH and CDR2 LQKENI. Unmatched junction bases numbered 8, after V lost 3 bases and J lost 2 bases. CDR3: CASSPQDRVIQETQYF. In DNA form, the CDR3 reads TGTGCCAGCTCACCCCAGGACAGGGTGATTCAAGAGACCCAGTACTTC.

The chain combines TRBV7-3 with TRBJ2-1; 9 bases match TRBD2. The CDR3 is 16 amino acids. The V gene end was trimmed by 5 bases and the J gene end by 6 bases; junction bases not matched to a gene: 11. In germline, CDR1 is SGHTA, CDR2 FQGTGA. The CDR3 spells CASSRKPGLASNEQFF. The CDR3 DNA reads TGTGCCAGCAGCCGAAAACCGGGACTAGCCTCCAATGAGCAGTTCTTC.

The V call is TRBV6-2 or TRBV6-3, the J call TRBJ2-7; D not resolved. Germline values: CDR1 MNHEY, CDR2 SVGEGT. The V end lost 1 base, the J end lost 3 bases, and 13 bases lay between the germline ends. CDR3 length: 15 residues. The CDR3 reads CASSYLPVDVYEQYF. The CDR3 DNA reads as TGTGCCAGCAGTTACTTACCTGTTGACGTCTACGAGCAGTACTTC.

V gene TRBV5-1 combines with J gene TRBJ2-1; 9 nucleotides line up with TRBD2. V was clipped by 4 bases and J by 8 bases; unmatched bases: 13. Germline lookup yields CDR1 SGHRS and CDR2 YFSETQ. The CDR3 loop spans 16 amino acids. DNA for the CDR3: TGCGCCAGCAGCCTTTCAGCGGGGGGACCCTCGGATGAGCAGTTCTTC. Amino acids: CASSLSAGGPSDEQFF.

The CDR3 loop reads CASSIENTEAFF. DNA of the CDR3: TGTGCCAGTAGTATAGAGAACACTGAAGCTTTCTTT. V gene TRBV19 combines with J gene TRBJ1-1; D gene uncertain. The CDR3 is 12 amino acids. Germline V lookup: CDR1 LNHDA, CDR2 SQIVND (reference sequence). Trimming cost V 0 bases and J 1 base, with 0 bases left between them.

The chain combines TRBV11-2 with TRBJ2-7, with D tentatively TRBD1 or TRBD2 (5 bases each). Germline CDR1 SGHAT, CDR2 FQNNGV. V lost 2 bases to trimming and J lost 3 bases, with 14 bases between them. This CDR3 has 15 amino acids. This CDR3 reads CASSLSGQEVYEQYF. The CDR3 bases are TGTGCCAGCAGCTTATCGGGGCAGGAGGTCTACGAGCAGTACTTC. Complete variable domain (other parts from reference TRBV11-2 and TRBJ2-7): EAGVAQSPRYKIIEKRQSVAFWCNPISGHATLYWYQQILGQGPKLLIQFQNNGVVDDSQLPKDRFSAERLKGVDSTLKIQPAKLEDSAVYLCASSLSGQEVYEQYFGPGTRLTVT.

The chain couples TRBV30 to TRBJ2-4; 7 positions agree with TRBD1. Germline assignment: CDR1 GTSNPN and CDR2 SVGIG (reference sequence). V dropped 5 bases and J dropped 6; count of bases not matched to a gene: 1. This CDR3 contains 11 residues. CDR3 in amino acids: CAWGDRNIQYF. The DNA of the CDR3 is TGTGCCTGGGGGGACAGAAACATTCAGTACTTC.

The chain carries TRBV7-2 and TRBJ1-4; 7 bases line up with TRBD1. Looked up from germline, CDR1 is SGHTA and CDR2 is FQGNSA. V lost 2 bases and J lost 2; bases outside the gene matches: 5. CDR3 size: 16 residues. CDR3 sequence (DNA): TGTGCCAGCAGCTTAAACCCACAGGGGACTAATGAAAAACTGTTTTTT. Translation: CASSLNPQGTNEKLFF.

V gene TRBV5-6 combines with J gene TRBJ1-6, with 7 nucleotides matching TRBD1. The CDR3 has 12 residues. The germline V gene encodes CDR1 SGHDT and CDR2 YYEEEE. The junction had 4 bases not matched to a gene; V was cut back by 9 bases and J by 7 bases. The CDR3 sequence: CATRTGNSPLHF. In nucleotides, the CDR3 is TGTGCCACCCGGACAGGCAATTCACCCCTCCACTTT.

The rearrangement joins TRBV5-5 to TRBJ1-1; no definite D call. The ends were cut back, 3 bases at V and 0 bases at J, with 9 bases in the middle. Germline CDR1 is SGHKS and CDR2 is YYEKEE (reference sequence). There are 14 residues in the CDR3. CDR3 in amino acids: CASSSRRLNTEAFF. The DNA for the CDR3 is TGTGCCAGCAGCTCTAGAAGGCTGAACACTGAAGCTTTCTTT.

The rearrangement joins TRBV10-3 to TRBJ1-1, with a tentative D call TRBD1 (6 bases). The CDR3 is 13 residues long. CDR1 and CDR2 (germline): ENHRY, SYGVKD. V shed 4 bases and J shed 0 bases, with 6 bases lying between them. CDR3 sequence: CAISGDMNTEAFF. CDR3 coding DNA: TGTGCCATCAGTGGGGACATGAACACTGAAGCTTTCTTT.

The chain couples TRBV19 to TRBJ1-5; D is undetermined. The CDR3 extends over 15 amino acids. Per germline, CDR1 LNHDA and CDR2 SQIVND (reference sequence). The V gene lost 1 base and the J gene lost 0 bases, with 7 bases spanning the gap. The DNA of the CDR3 is TGTGCCAGTAGTATAGTTCGTTATAGCAATCAGCCCCAGCATTTT. Residues: CASSIVRYSNQPQHF.

The chain employs TRBV2 and TRBJ1-1, with unresolved D. V was pared by 1 base and J by 11 bases, with 14 bases between. Germline V gene sequence: CDR1 SNHLY, CDR2 FYNNEI. The CDR3 runs to 13 residues. The DNA for the CDR3 is TGTGCCAGCAGTGAAGACGGGTCTCAGTTTGCTTTCTTT. The encoded protein is CASSEDGSQFAFF.

CDR3 nucleotide sequence: TGTGCCAGCTCAGAAATCGGACAGGGGTCTGGAAACACCATATATTTT. This gives the protein CASSEIGQGSGNTIYF. The chain carries TRBV18 and TRBJ1-3; 9 nucleotides align to TRBD1. J gave up 1 base and V 5 bases, and 6 bases lay outside the gene matches. The CDR3 loop spans 16 amino acids. Germline V CDR1 and CDR2: KGHSH, LQKENI.

V is TRBV7-2 and J is TRBJ1-2; D not certain. The germline CDR1 and CDR2 sequences are SGHTA and FQGNSA. The CDR3 loop spans 14 amino acids. V gave up 0 bases and J gave up 5 bases, with 10 bases separating them. DNA of the CDR3: TGTGCCAGCAGCTTAGCAGGTTTCGAGTATGGCTACACCTTC. It encodes CASSLAGFEYGYTF.